This T cell receptor beta chain comes out of a study of beta chain features in type 1 diabetes listed by TCRdb under 2018. Concerning the study at large: Mean age, gender distribution, total cell number and subset yield did not differ between patients and healthy donors. A total of roughly 98,000,000 sorted cells were examined across all samples, and a strong correlation was observed between cell number per subset and RNA yield. In the study, recently diagnosed type 1 diabetes patients and matched healthy donors were compared on the TCRB repertoires of their sorted circulating CD4+ T cell subsets. Naive and central memory subsets were obtained from all 30 or so donors, but regulatory and stem cell-like memory subsets were isolated from only 8 patients and 8 healthy donors. Study-level results and caveats: Naive, central memory and regulatory TCRB repertoires appeared to be more alike among patients than among healthy donors. Because cDNA was sequenced instead of genomic DNA, highly expressing activated cells could be over-represented, though the groups showed no difference in activation or CD3 levels. At VDJ recombination sites, type 1 diabetes patients had fewer insertions and more deleted nucleotides, which implies abnormalities in thymic rearrangement. A moderate but significant shortening of TCRB CDR3 length was observed in type 1 diabetes patients in all four CD4+ subsets. Shorter templates might have been favored by PCR, but patient and control samples were amplified and corrected together, so both groups would have been affected equally by any skew. HLA sub-analyses involved small numbers of individuals, so any influence of HLA type on TCRB rearrangement remained unresolved.

Each donor gave one peripheral blood draw, averaging roughly 0.11 L, which was collected into heparinised tubes. A BD FACSAria II and a panel including CD45RO, CCR7, CD25, CD127, CD95 and CD27 were used to sort naive, central memory, regulatory and stem cell-like memory CD4+ T cells. Purity was above 95% for every sorted population. PBMCs were separated immediately by Lymphoprep density gradient centrifugation and were stained directly, without being cultured. So that batch effects would be minimized, each experiment stained and sorted samples in pairs, pairing one healthy donor with one patient. The High Capacity cDNA Reverse Transcription Kit was used to reverse transcribe all of the isolated RNA, meaning that expressed TCRB transcripts were what got sequenced. Deep immunoSEQ sequencing was performed on naive, central memory and regulatory T cell samples, with an average of around 3.4 million total reads per sample. Sorted cells were lysed in RLT buffer and RNA was extracted with DNase-treated RNeasy Micro or Mini kits, depending on cell number. To prevent cross-contamination, every cell subset was processed on its own, while patient and healthy donor samples were processed together. TCRB sequences were amplified from cDNA with the immunoSEQ multiplex PCR, producing 87-bp fragments spanning the CDR3 region. The amplicons were sequenced using the Illumina HiSeq platform. Per the authors' processing: PCR bias was corrected computationally using synthetic template baselines, and reads within Hamming distance 2 were collapsed, with unmergeable singletons discarded. Reads were aligned against IMGT so that V, D and J genes, CDR3 length and insertions or deletions at six rearrangement sites could be assigned. Clonotype counts were normalized to sorted cell number within each subset before computing true diversity and Gini coefficients with the tcR R package. Repertoire sharing was quantified using the overlap coefficient calculated on TCRB nucleotide sequences. Out-of-frame TCRB sequences from naive cells were analyzed as a proxy for the pre-selection repertoire. The clones in this table, taken by TCRdb from immuneACCESS, are in-frame only. Not every clone is retained; where verified, under half of the shortfall comes from an unresolved V gene, and the cause of the rest is unknown. From that table come the V and J calls and clone size; the DNA was used to work out D and trimming. Counted in this sample were some 150,000 clones; 10% of them appeared once. Jointly, the top ten make up 1.3% of the sample.

Comment on this clone: Its binding antigen is unknown. The sample holds no much larger clone one base away, and base qualities are not on file.

The clonotype originates from a man between 18 and 35 years old in good health. The specimen sequenced was naive CD4+ T cells from blood. The cell subset or site label for this specimen denotes: true naive CD4+ T cells.

The base sequence is TGTGCCAGCAGCCGGAGTACATCCATTGCCAATGAGCAGTTCTTC. It encodes CASSRSTSIANEQFF. The V gene is TRBV5-4 and the J gene is TRBJ2-1; a confident D gene designation cannot be given. Counted from cysteine to phenylalanine, this CDR3 has 15 amino acids. This entry keeps only the CDR3 DNA: 45 bases, framed from base 1. Trimming at the junction amounts to 4 bases on V and 6 bases on J, and the germline ends lie 17 bases apart. CDR1 SGHNT and CDR2 YYREEE are derived from the germline V gene (reference sequence). Supplemented by the reference TRBV5-4 and TRBJ2-1 proteins around the CDR3, the complete variable domain is ETGVTQSPTHLIKTRGQQVTLRCSSQSGHNTVSWYQQALGQGPQFIFQYYREEENGRGNFPPRFSGLQFPNYSSELNVNALELDDSALYLCASSRSTSIANEQFFGPGTRLTVL.